This T cell receptor (beta chain) was captured in a study of control samples from healthy donors and cancer patients. Trimming took off 4 bases at V and 1 base at J, with 20 bases between the two ends. The CDR3 consists of 18 residues. From germline, CDR1 is MGHDK and CDR2 SYGVNS. Profiled with immunoSEQ multiplex PCR; TCRdb holds only in-frame clones, not every one. This sample has 40,000 to 60,000 clones, with around 86% found just once. This receptor was obtained from a woman aged 45-60 years with lung cancer. This rearrangement joins TRBV25-1 to TRBJ2-4; the D gene is possibly TRBD1 (7 bases). The sequencing input was PBMCs. DNA of the CDR3: TGTGCCAGCAGTGCGTCAGCCAGGGGGAGGAGGGCCAAAAACATTCAGTACTTC. As protein: CASSASARGRRAKNIQYF.